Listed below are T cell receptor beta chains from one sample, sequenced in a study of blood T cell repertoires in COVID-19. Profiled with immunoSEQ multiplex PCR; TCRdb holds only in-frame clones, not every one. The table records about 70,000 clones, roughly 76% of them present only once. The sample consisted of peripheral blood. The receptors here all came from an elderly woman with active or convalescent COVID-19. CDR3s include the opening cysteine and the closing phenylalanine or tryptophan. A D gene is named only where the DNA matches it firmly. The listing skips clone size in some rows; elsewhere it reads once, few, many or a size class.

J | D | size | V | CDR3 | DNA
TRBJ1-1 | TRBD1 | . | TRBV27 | CASSFLFGGRQGANTEAFF | TGTGCCAGCAGTTTTCTTTTCGGGGGTAGACAGGGGGCGAACACTGAAGCTTTCTTT
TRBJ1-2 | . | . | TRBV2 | CASRQDGYTF | TGTGCCAGCAGACAGGATGGCTACACCTTC
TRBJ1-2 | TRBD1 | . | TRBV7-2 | CASSLVFEGQGVGYGYTF | TGTGCCAGCAGCTTAGTTTTTGAGGGACAGGGGGTAGGCTATGGCTACACCTTC
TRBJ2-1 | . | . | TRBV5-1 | CASSGAGTLAYNEQFF | TGCGCCAGCAGCGGGGCCGGGACACTAGCCTACAATGAGCAGTTCTTC
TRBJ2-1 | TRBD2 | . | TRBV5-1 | CASSGTGTSLYNEQFF | TGCGCCAGCAGCGGAACCGGGACTAGCCTCTACAATGAGCAGTTCTTC
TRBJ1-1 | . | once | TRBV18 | CASSIREDTEAFF | TGTGCCAGCTCAATCAGGGAGGACACTGAAGCTTTCTTT
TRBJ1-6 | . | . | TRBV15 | CATSTSGASPLHF | TGTGCCACCAGCACTTCAGGGGCTTCACCCCTCCACTTT
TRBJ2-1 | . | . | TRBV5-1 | CASRVQTGSYNEQFF | TGCGCCAGTCGCGTCCAAACCGGGTCCTACAATGAGCAGTTCTTC
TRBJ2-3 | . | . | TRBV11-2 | CASSPGLPTDTQYF | TGTGCCAGCAGCCCAGGACTTCCCACAGATACGCAGTATTTT
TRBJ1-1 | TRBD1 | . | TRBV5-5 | CASSSRRDRENEAFF | TGTGCCAGCAGCTCGAGAAGGGACAGGGAAAATGAAGCTTTCTTT
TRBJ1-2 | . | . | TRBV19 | CASSIVPDRSDGYTF | TGTGCCAGTAGTATCGTCCCGGACAGAAGTGATGGCTACACCTTC
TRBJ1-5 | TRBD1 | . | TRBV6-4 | CASRIQGAHSNQPQHF | TGTGCCAGCAGAATACAGGGGGCACATAGCAATCAGCCCCAGCATTTT
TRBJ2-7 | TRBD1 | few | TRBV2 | CASSRTGTAEQYF | TGTGCCAGCTCCAGGACAGGGACAGCCGAGCAGTACTTC
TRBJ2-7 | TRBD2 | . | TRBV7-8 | CASSLGGVEQYF | TGTGCCAGCAGCTTGGGAGGGGTCGAGCAGTACTTC
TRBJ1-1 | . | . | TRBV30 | CAWRIGGQNTEAFF | TGTGCCTGGAGGATCGGGGGGCAGAACACTGAAGCTTTCTTT
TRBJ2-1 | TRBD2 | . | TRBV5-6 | CASSWGLAGARSSYNEQFF | TGTGCCAGCAGCTGGGGACTAGCGGGGGCCCGAAGCTCCTACAATGAGCAGTTCTTC
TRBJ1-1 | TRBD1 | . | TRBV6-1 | CASSSDRGYTEAFF | TGTGCCAGCAGTTCGGACAGGGGGTACACTGAAGCTTTCTTT
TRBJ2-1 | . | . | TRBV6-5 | CASRTAQEQFF | TGTGCCAGCAGAACCGCACAAGAGCAGTTCTTC
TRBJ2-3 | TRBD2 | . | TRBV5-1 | CASSLASLAGGTDTQYF | TGCGCCAGCAGCTTGGCCTCCCTAGCGGGGGGCACAGATACGCAGTATTTT
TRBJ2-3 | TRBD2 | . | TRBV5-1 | CASSFERGSTDTQYF | TGCGCCAGCAGCTTCGAGCGGGGGAGCACAGATACGCAGTATTTT
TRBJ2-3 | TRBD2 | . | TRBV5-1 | CASSPRSGGVTDTQYF | TGCGCCAGCAGCCCCAGGAGCGGGGGGGTAACAGATACGCAGTATTTT
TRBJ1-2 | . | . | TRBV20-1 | CSASVSVNNYGYTF | TGCAGTGCTAGTGTGTCGGTGAATAACTATGGCTACACCTTC
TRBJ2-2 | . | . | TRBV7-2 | CASRLPEGGVLFF | TGTGCCAGCCGTCTCCCGGAGGGGGGGGTGCTGTTTTTT
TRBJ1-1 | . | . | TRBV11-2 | CASSIDSLRNTEAFF | TGTGCCAGCAGCATAGACTCCCTGAGGAACACTGAAGCTTTCTTT
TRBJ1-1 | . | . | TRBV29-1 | CRGGAMNTEAFF | TGCAGGGGGGGGGCCATGAACACTGAAGCTTTCTTT
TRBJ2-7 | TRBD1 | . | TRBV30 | CAWTPGQGLNEQYF | TGTGCCTGGACCCCGGGACAGGGTTTGAACGAGCAGTACTTC
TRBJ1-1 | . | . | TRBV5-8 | CASSLGLGNTEAFF | TGTGCCAGCAGCTTGGGACTGGGGAACACTGAAGCTTTCTTT
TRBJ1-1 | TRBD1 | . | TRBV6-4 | CASSKGTGGTEAFF | TGTGCCAGCAGCAAAGGGACAGGGGGCACTGAAGCTTTCTTT
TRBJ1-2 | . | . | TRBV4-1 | CAPPPLPIPNYGYTF | TGCGCCCCCCCTCCACTCCCCATACCTAACTATGGCTACACCTTC
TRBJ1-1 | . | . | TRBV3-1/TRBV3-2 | CASSQGQNTEAFF | TGTGCCAGCAGCCAAGGGCAGAACACTGAAGCTTTCTTT
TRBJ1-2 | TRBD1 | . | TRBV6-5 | CASRGGQGLGYTF | TGTGCCAGCAGGGGGGGACAGGGGCTTGGCTACACCTTC
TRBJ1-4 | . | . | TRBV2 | CASSRWEEKLFF | TGTGCCAGCAGCCGGTGGGAGGAAAAACTGTTTTTT
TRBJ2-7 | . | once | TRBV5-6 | CASSLRKLTSISYEQYF | TGTGCCAGCAGCTTAAGGAAACTGACATCGATTTCCTACGAGCAGTACTTC
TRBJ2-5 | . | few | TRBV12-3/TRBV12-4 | CASSFGNQETQYF | TGTGCCAGCAGTTTTGGCAACCAAGAGACCCAGTACTTC
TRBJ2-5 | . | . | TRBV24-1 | CATSDGQVTGETQYF | TGTGCCACCAGTGATGGGCAAGTCACGGGGGAGACCCAGTACTTC
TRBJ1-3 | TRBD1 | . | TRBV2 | CASSRDSLLGNTIYF | TGTGCCAGCAGTCGGGACAGCCTCCTAGGAAACACCATATATTTT
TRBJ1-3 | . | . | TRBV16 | CASSQVGQGSSGNTIYF | TGTGCCAGCAGCCAAGTAGGGCAGGGAAGCTCTGGAAACACCATATATTTT
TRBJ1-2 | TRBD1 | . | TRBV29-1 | CSVEEGAGTGSWGYTF | TGCAGCGTTGAAGAAGGTGCAGGGACAGGGTCTTGGGGCTACACCTTC
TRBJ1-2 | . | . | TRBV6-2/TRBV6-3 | CASSSPGTNYGYTF | TGTGCCAGCAGTTCCCCAGGGACTAACTATGGCTACACCTTC
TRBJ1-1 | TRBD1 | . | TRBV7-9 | CASSSGQGELGAFF | TGTGCCAGCAGCTCCGGACAGGGGGAACTTGGAGCTTTCTTT
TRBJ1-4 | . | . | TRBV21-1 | CASSRQGAEEKLFF | TGTGCCAGCAGCAGACAGGGGGCGGAGGAAAAACTGTTTTTT
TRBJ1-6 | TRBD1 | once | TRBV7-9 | CASSLLQGEDSPLHF | TGTGCCAGCAGCTTATTACAGGGGGAGGATTCACCCCTCCACTTT
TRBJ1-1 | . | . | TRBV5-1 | CASSSFPGNTEAFF | TGCGCCAGCAGCTCTTTTCCAGGGAACACTGAAGCTTTCTTT
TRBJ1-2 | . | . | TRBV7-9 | CASSLPPGQESYGYTF | TGTGCCAGCAGCTTACCGCCGGGACAAGAATCTTATGGCTACACCTTC
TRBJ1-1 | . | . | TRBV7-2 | CASSLSRSGEAFF | TGTGCCAGCAGCTTAAGCAGGTCTGGTGAAGCTTTCTTT
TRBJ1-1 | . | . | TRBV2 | CASSEGRGWTEAFF | TGTGCCAGCAGTGAAGGCCGGGGGTGGACTGAAGCTTTCTTT
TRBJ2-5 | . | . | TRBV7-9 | CASSQSGTIKQETQYF | TGTGCCAGCAGCCAATCCGGGACAATAAAGCAAGAGACCCAGTACTTC
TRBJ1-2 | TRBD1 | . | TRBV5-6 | CASSGYGTGVGYTF | TGTGCCAGCAGCGGATACGGGACAGGGGTAGGCTACACCTTC
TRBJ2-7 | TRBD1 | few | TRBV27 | CASSPATGGYEQYF | TGTGCCAGCAGTCCCGCCACAGGGGGCTACGAGCAGTACTTC
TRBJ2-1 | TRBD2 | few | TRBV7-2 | CASSSLAGVYNEQFF | TGTGCCAGCAGTTCTCTCGCGGGGGTCTACAATGAGCAGTTCTTC
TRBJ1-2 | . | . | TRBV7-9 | CASSAQAGGNYGYTF | TGTGCCAGCAGCGCCCAAGCGGGCGGAAACTATGGCTACACCTTC
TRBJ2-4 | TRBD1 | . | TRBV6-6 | CASSIRQGRSIQYF | TGTGCCAGCAGCATCAGACAGGGTAGGAGCATTCAGTACTTC
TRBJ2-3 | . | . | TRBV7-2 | CASSPNVADTQYF | TGTGCCAGCAGCCCCAATGTTGCAGATACGCAGTATTTT
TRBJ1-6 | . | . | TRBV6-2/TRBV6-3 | CASSYPNRSSYNSPLHF | TGTGCCAGCAGTTACCCAAACAGGAGCTCCTATAATTCACCCCTCCACTTT
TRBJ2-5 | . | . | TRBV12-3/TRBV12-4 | CASSFVETQYF | TGTGCCAGCAGCTTTGTAGAGACCCAGTACTTC